This entry lists 7 T cell receptor beta chains sequenced from one sample in a study of cytomegalovirus exposure and HLA in healthy donors. Assay used: immunoSEQ multiplex PCR; TCRdb lists only in-frame clones, some missing. The sample lists more than 50,000 clones; 85% to 95% were seen once. Sequenced material: PBMCs. The receptor set was obtained from a man between 18 and 35 years old in good health and CMV-seronegative.

The V call is TRBV19, the J call TRBJ1-2, with D uncertain. The CDR3 has 15 amino acids. Germline loops: CDR1 LNHDA, CDR2 SQIVND (reference sequence). The germline V and J ends were trimmed by 4 bases and 8 bases, with 20 bases remaining between them. The CDR3 sequence is CASSTRWEGRRGYTF. The CDR3, as DNA: TGTGCCAGTAGTACCCGTTGGGAGGGAAGAAGAGGCTACACCTTC.

The V and J genes are TRBV18 and TRBJ2-7; 7 bases map to TRBD2. This CDR3 has 15 amino acids. Germline values: CDR1 KGHSH, CDR2 LQKENI. With 4 bases clipped from V and 6 bases from J, the junction kept 12 bases outside the gene matches. The CDR3 nucleotides read TGTGCCAGCTCACTTCTGAGCGGGGTCAGACGCGAGCAGTACTTC. It specifies CASSLLSGVRREQYF.

V and J are TRBV2 and TRBJ2-3; D is ambiguous. V shed 8 bases and J shed 4 bases, with 16 bases lying between them. The CDR3 consists of 14 residues. Per the germline V gene, CDR1 is SNHLY and CDR2 is FYNNEI. Written as DNA, the CDR3 is TGTGCCAGCCGAAAGACTGCATCCCCAGATACGCAGTATTTT. Amino acids: CASRKTASPDTQYF.

The J gene is TRBJ1-3, the V gene TRBV6-6, with 8 bases matching TRBD1. Germline V gene data show CDR1 as MNHNY and CDR2 as SVGAGI (reference sequence). Germline trimming cut 6 bases from V and 4 bases from J; bases unmatched to any gene: 5. The CDR3 runs to 14 residues. CDR3 DNA sequence: TGTGCCAGCAGCTGGACAGGGCCGGGAAACACCATATATTTT. Its translation is CASSWTGPGNTIYF.

The chain employs TRBV7-9 and TRBJ2-2, with a tentative D call TRBD2 (5 bases). Germline values: CDR1 SEHNR, CDR2 FQNEAQ (reference sequence). The CDR3 contains 18 residues. Trimming pared 2 bases from V and 1 base from J, leaving 17 bases between. CDR3 DNA sequence: TGTGCCAGCAGCTTATATAGTGGGAGAGGCCTGAACACCGGGGAGCTGTTTTTT. This codes for CASSLYSGRGLNTGELFF.

The rearrangement links TRBV6-1 to TRBJ1-3; D gene unclear. The CDR3 sequence is 11 residues long. The V and J ends lost 7 bases and 3 bases respectively, with 4 bases between them. CDR1 and CDR2 (germline): MNHNS, SASEGT. The CDR3 loop is CASTFGNTIYF. CDR3 coding DNA: TGTGCCAGCACCTTTGGAAACACCATATATTTT.

This clone was detected only a few times. The genes are TRBV6-1 and TRBJ2-7; no reliable D call. The V end was cut by 3 bases, the J end by 0 bases, with 6 bases between. In germline, CDR1 is MNHNS, CDR2 SASEGT. CDR3 size: 13 residues. CDR3 coding DNA: TGTGCCAGCAGTGATCAGGCCTCCTACGAGCAGTACTTC. Its protein is CASSDQASYEQYF.